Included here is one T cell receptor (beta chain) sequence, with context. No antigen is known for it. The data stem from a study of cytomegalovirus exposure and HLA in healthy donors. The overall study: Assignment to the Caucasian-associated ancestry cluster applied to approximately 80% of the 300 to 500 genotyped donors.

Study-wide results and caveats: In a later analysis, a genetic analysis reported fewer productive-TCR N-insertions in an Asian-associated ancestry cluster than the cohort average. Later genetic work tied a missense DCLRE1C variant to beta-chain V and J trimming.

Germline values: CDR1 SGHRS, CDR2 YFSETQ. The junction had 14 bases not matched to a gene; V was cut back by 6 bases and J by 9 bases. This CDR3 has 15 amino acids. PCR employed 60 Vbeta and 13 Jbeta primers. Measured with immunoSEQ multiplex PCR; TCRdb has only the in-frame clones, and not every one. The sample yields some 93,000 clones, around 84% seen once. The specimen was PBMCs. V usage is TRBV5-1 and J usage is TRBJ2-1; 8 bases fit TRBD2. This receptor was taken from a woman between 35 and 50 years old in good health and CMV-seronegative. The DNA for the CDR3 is TGCGCCAGCACCTTTCGGGGTAGCGGGGAAAGTGAGCAGTTCTTC. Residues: CASTFRGSGESEQFF.